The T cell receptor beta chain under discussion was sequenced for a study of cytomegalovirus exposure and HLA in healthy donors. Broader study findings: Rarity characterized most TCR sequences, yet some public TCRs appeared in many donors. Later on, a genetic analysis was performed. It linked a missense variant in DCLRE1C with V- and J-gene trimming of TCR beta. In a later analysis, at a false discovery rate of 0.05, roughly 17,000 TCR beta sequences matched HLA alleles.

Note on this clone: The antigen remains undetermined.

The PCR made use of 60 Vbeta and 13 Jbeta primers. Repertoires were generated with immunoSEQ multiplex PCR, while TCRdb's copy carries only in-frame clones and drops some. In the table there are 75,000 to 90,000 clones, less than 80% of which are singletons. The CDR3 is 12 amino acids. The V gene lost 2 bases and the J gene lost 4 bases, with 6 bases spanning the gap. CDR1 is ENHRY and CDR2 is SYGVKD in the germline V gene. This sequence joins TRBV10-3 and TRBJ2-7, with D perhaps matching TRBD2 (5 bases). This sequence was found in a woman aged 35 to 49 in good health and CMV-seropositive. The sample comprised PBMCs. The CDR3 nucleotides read TGTGCCATCAGTGAGGGGAGTTACGAGCAGTACTTC. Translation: CAISEGSYEQYF.